Listed below are T cell receptor beta chains from one sample, sequenced in a study of T cell responses to AZD1222 COVID-19 vaccine. Profiling relied on immunoSEQ multiplex PCR, and the TCRdb table lists in-frame clones only, not all of them. The sample shows more than 100,000 clones, 70% to 90% of them seen only once. Sequences were derived from peripheral blood, sampled on day 0 of AZD1222 vaccination. Source of these receptors: an adult in good health. Both conserved end residues are part of each CDR3. The D gene is left open where the match is weak.

J gene: TRBJ2-7; D gene: .; V gene: TRBV14; CDR3 DNA: TGTGCCAGCAGCCAAGCCTGGTCCGAGCAGTACTTC; CDR3 protein: CASSQAWSEQYF
J gene: TRBJ2-1; D gene: TRBD2; V gene: TRBV19; CDR3 DNA: TGTGCCAGTAGCCGACTAGCGGGGGGGAAGGATGAGCAGTTCTTC; CDR3 protein: CASSRLAGGKDEQFF
J gene: TRBJ2-7; D gene: .; V gene: TRBV29-1; CDR3 DNA: TGCAGCGTTGGGCCCTCCGGCGTCTCCTACGAGCAGTACTTC; CDR3 protein: CSVGPSGVSYEQYF
J gene: TRBJ2-1; D gene: .; V gene: TRBV29-1; CDR3 DNA: TGCAGCGTTGAGGGGGCAGACGATGAGCAGTTCTTC; CDR3 protein: CSVEGADDEQFF
J gene: TRBJ1-5; D gene: .; V gene: TRBV5-5; CDR3 DNA: TGTGCCAGCAGCTTGTTCGGCAGGGGTGAGGATCAGCCCCAGCATTTT; CDR3 protein: CASSLFGRGEDQPQHF
J gene: TRBJ2-7; D gene: .; V gene: TRBV7-4; CDR3 DNA: TGTGCCAGCAGCCGTTCCCGATGGTACGAGCAGTACTTC; CDR3 protein: CASSRSRWYEQYF
J gene: TRBJ1-1; D gene: TRBD1; V gene: TRBV5-1; CDR3 DNA: TGCGCCAGCAGCTTTATAGTGGGACAGGGGGAAGCTTTCTTT; CDR3 protein: CASSFIVGQGEAFF
J gene: TRBJ2-3; D gene: .; V gene: TRBV29-1; CDR3 DNA: TGCAGCGTTGAAGGACGGACGACAGATACGCAGTATTTT; CDR3 protein: CSVEGRTTDTQYF
J gene: TRBJ1-6; D gene: TRBD1; V gene: TRBV2; CDR3 DNA: TGTGCCAGCAGTGAGGGCAGGGGGGGTTCACCCCTCCACTTT; CDR3 protein: CASSEGRGGSPLHF
J gene: TRBJ2-7; D gene: TRBD1; V gene: TRBV5-6; CDR3 DNA: TGTGCCAGCAGCTTCACAGGGGGTGGCCCCTACGAGCAGTACTTC; CDR3 protein: CASSFTGGGPYEQYF
J gene: TRBJ1-6; D gene: .; V gene: TRBV18; CDR3 DNA: TGTGCCAGCTCACCACAGCGGAGTAATTCACCCCTCCACTTT; CDR3 protein: CASSPQRSNSPLHF
J gene: TRBJ1-1; D gene: .; V gene: TRBV6-5; CDR3 DNA: TGTGCCAGCCTCTCAGTTCAGCTGAACACTGAAGCTTTCTTT; CDR3 protein: CASLSVQLNTEAFF
J gene: TRBJ2-7; D gene: .; V gene: TRBV19; CDR3 DNA: TGTGCCAGTAGAGGGGGTCGGGGGCCAAGCTCCTACGAGCAGTACTTC; CDR3 protein: CASRGGRGPSSYEQYF
J gene: TRBJ1-2; D gene: .; V gene: TRBV7-8; CDR3 DNA: TGTGCCAGCAGCTTATCGTCAGCGAGTGGCTACACCTTC; CDR3 protein: CASSLSSASGYTF
J gene: TRBJ1-1; D gene: .; V gene: TRBV30; CDR3 DNA: TGTGCCTGGAGTGTGAGTAGGAACACTGAAGCTTTCTTT; CDR3 protein: CAWSVSRNTEAFF
J gene: TRBJ1-1; D gene: .; V gene: TRBV28; CDR3 DNA: TGTGCCAGCACCGGACCGGGGGCGGGGTCCCGAGCTTTCTTT; CDR3 protein: CASTGPGAGSRAFF
J gene: TRBJ2-2; D gene: TRBD2; V gene: TRBV11-3; CDR3 DNA: TGTGCCAGCAGTCCTACTAGCGCAAACACCGGGGAGCTGTTTTTT; CDR3 protein: CASSPTSANTGELFF